Below are 8 T cell receptor beta chains sequenced from a single sample in a study of cytomegalovirus exposure and HLA in healthy donors. It was with 60 Vbeta and 13 Jbeta primers that the PCR ran. Sequenced by immunoSEQ multiplex PCR; TCRdb stores in-frame clones only, minus some. The sample carries roughly 150,000 clones, approximately 88% recorded once. The sequenced sample consisted of PBMCs. These TCRs come from a man aged 25 to 40 in good health and CMV-seronegative.

The gene calls are TRBV28 and TRBJ1-2; D is uncertain. Per the germline V gene, CDR1 is MDHEN and CDR2 is SYDVKM. CDR3 length: 13 residues. The V end was cut by 2 bases, the J end by 7 bases, with 11 bases between. The CDR3 bases are TGTGCCAGCAGTTTAGAAGCACTCACTGGCTACACCTTC. Encoded protein: CASSLEALTGYTF.

The rearrangement joins TRBV7-8 to TRBJ1-4, with D unresolved. This CDR3 has 17 amino acids. Germline V lookup: CDR1 SGHVS, CDR2 FQNEAQ. The germline V and J ends were trimmed by 2 bases and 5 bases, with 18 bases remaining between them. The CDR3 bases are TGTGCCAGCAGCTTACGCTCCCGAATGGGGAGGAATGAAAAACTGTTTTTT. Protein product: CASSLRSRMGRNEKLFF.

This clone was seen once. V and J are TRBV19 and TRBJ2-3; TRBD1 aligns across 7 bases. Trimming at V came to 9 bases and at J to 6 bases, leaving 9 bases not matched to a gene. The CDR3 is 13 amino acids. From germline, CDR1 is LNHDA and CDR2 SQIVND (reference sequence). CDR3 loop: CASGTAVVDTQYF. In DNA form, the CDR3 reads TGTGCCAGCGGGACAGCCGTTGTCGATACGCAGTATTTT.

The genes are TRBV5-4 and TRBJ2-3, with TRBD2 matching over 9 bases. Germline V lookup: CDR1 SGHNT, CDR2 YYREEE (reference sequence). This CDR3 comprises 15 residues. V lost 0 bases, J lost 3 bases, and 2 bases stayed unmatched. The CDR3 coding sequence is TGTGCCAGCAGCTTGGGCGGGGGGGGGACAGATACGCAGTATTTT. Amino acids: CASSLGGGGTDTQYF.

On this clone: The same CDR3 is also encoded by other DNA sequences in this sample. The V call is TRBV9, the J call TRBJ2-2, with 7 bases that match TRBD2. The CDR3 is made up of 17 amino acids. V shed 0 bases, J shed 8 bases, and the junction held 13 bases outside the gene matches. Germline CDR1 and CDR2: SGDLS and YYNGEE. CDR3 sequence reads: CASSVGKGFGGTGELFF. The CDR3 DNA follows: TGTGCCAGCAGCGTAGGGAAGGGGTTCGGGGGGACTGGGGAGCTGTTTTTT. Full variable domain (missing parts from reference TRBV9 and TRBJ2-2): DSGVTQTPKHLITATGQRVTLRCSPRSGDLSVYWYQQSLDQGLQFLIQYYNGEERAKGNILERFSAQQFPDLHSELNLSSLELGDSALYFCASSVGKGFGGTGELFFGEGSRLTVL.

This sequence joins TRBV9 and TRBJ1-6, with 7 bases matching TRBD1. Germline values: CDR1 SGDLS, CDR2 YYNGEE. The CDR3 is 14 amino acids. J was trimmed by 9 bases and V by 0 bases; bases with no gene match: 3. The DNA of the CDR3 is TGTGCCAGCAGCGTAGCGACAGGGAGTTCACCCCTCCACTTT. Protein product: CASSVATGSSPLHF.

This chain connects TRBV13 to TRBJ2-3; the match to TRBD2 covers 11 bases. The CDR3 has 21 residues. With 6 bases clipped from V and 6 bases from J, the junction kept 26 bases outside the gene matches. Germline V gene lookup returns CDR1 PRHDT and CDR2 FYEKMQ (reference sequence). CDR3 region: CASRGTLGVAGGPRNYDTQYF. The DNA for the CDR3 is TGTGCCAGCAGGGGGACTCTAGGTGTAGCGGGGGGGCCGCGGAACTATGATACGCAGTATTTT.

The rearrangement links TRBV7-8 to TRBJ1-2; 8 nucleotides align to TRBD1. The V gene end was trimmed by 5 bases and the J gene end by 0 bases; junction bases not matched to a gene: 8. The CDR3 has 16 amino acids. Germline CDR1 SGHVS, CDR2 FQNEAQ. The CDR3 region is CASSPTGALPNYGYTF. CDR3 DNA: TGTGCCAGCAGCCCGACAGGGGCCCTCCCTAACTATGGCTACACCTTC.